This T cell receptor (beta chain) was sequenced for a study of CDR3 diversity in severe acne. MiXCR, run by TCRdb on the PCR reads, gives a single entry per CDR3 protein. The sample carries roughly 79,000 distinct CDR3 sequences, about 49% recorded once. CDR1 and CDR2 from the germline V gene are SGHNT and YYREEE (reference sequence). The CDR3 loop spans 16 amino acids. Trimming removed 1 base at V and 5 bases at J, with 18 bases between. The table lists this clonotype with a few counts. The TCR originated in a male donor with severe acne vulgaris. Source material: blood. The chain is built from TRBV5-4 and TRBJ1-2; tentative D call: TRBD1 (5 bases). CDR3 sequence: CASSLLPDMWGYGYTF. The DNA of the CDR3 is TGTGCCAGCAGCTTGCTTCCGGACATGTGGGGTTATGGCTACACCTTC.